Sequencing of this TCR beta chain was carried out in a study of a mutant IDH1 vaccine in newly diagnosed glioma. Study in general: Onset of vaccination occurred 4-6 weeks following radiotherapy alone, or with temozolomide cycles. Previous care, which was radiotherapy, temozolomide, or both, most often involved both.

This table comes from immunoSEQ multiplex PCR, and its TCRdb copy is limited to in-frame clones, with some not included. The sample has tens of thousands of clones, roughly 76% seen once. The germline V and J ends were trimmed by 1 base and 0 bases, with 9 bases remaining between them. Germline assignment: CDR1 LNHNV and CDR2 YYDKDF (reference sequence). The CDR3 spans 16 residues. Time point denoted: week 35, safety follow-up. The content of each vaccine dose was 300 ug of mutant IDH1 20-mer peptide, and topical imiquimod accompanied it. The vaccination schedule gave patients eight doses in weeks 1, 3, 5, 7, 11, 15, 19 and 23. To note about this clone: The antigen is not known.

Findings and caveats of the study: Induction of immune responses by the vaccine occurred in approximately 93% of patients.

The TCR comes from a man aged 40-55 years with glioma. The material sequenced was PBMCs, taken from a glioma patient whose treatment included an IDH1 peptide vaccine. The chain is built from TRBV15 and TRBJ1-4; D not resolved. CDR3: CATSRVTGATNEKLFF. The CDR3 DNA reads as TGTGCCACCAGCAGAGTTACCGGTGCAACTAATGAAAAACTGTTTTTT.